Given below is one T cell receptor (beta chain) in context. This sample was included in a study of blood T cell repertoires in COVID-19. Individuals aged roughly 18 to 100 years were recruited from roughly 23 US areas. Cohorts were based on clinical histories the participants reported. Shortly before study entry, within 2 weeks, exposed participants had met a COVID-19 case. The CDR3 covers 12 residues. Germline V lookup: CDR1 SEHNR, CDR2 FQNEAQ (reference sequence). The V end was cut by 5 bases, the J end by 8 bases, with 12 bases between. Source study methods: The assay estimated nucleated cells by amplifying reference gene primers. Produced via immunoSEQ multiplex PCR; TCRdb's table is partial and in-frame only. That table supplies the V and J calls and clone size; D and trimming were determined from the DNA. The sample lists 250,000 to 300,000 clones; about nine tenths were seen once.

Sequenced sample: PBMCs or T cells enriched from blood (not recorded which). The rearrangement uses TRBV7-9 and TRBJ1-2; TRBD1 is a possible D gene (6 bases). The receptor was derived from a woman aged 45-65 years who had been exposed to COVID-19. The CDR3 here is CASSRPQGGYTF. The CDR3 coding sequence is TGTGCCAGCAGCCGCCCCCAGGGGGGCTACACCTTC.